The present entry profiles one T cell receptor (beta chain) with its context. The source of the sample is a study of blood T cell repertoires in COVID-19. At the level of the study: The cDNA or gDNA used as material had been derived from T cells, B-cell-depleted T cells, or PBMCs.

In the authors' methods: Cell counts per sample came from amplifying reference gene primers. Repertoires were generated with immunoSEQ multiplex PCR, while TCRdb's copy carries only in-frame clones and drops some. V and J calls and clone size are given by that table; D and trimming were obtained from the DNA. The repertoire holds over 200,000 clones, with about 87% as singletons. The age range of participants was about 18 to 95 years, with residence in about two dozen US areas. Each recovered donor of Cohort 3 presented with two negative PCRs, clearance, or symptom resolution. The receptor's source is a man younger than 40 who had recovered from COVID-19. Source material: PBMCs or T cells enriched from blood (not recorded which).

CDR3 nucleotide sequence: TGTGCCAGCAGCAAAGGGGTATCGGGGGAGTGGGAGACCCAGTACTTC. Protein: CASSKGVSGEWETQYF. The chain couples TRBV11-2 to TRBJ2-5; tentative D call: TRBD2 (6 bases). The germline V and J ends were trimmed by 5 bases and 5 bases, with 21 bases remaining between them. The germline CDR1 and CDR2 sequences are SGHAT and FQNNGV. The CDR3 spans 16 residues. Full variable domain (rest looked up from reference TRBV11-2 and TRBJ2-5): EAGVAQSPRYKIIEKRQSVAFWCNPISGHATLYWYQQILGQGPKLLIQFQNNGVVDDSQLPKDRFSAERLKGVDSTLKIQPAKLEDSAVYLCASSKGVSGEWETQYFGPGTRLLVL.